This T cell receptor (beta chain) was sequenced for a study of breast tumors, draining lymph nodes, adjacent tissues. Study conclusions and caveats: Tumor repertoires ranked between lymph nodes and nontumor tissue in diversity, with V and J gene preferences.

Breast cancer patients provided tissue from their axillary draining lymph nodes. Germline V gene sequence: CDR1 SGHNT, CDR2 YENEEA. The CDR3 is 14 residues long. J lost 7 bases, V lost 5 bases, and 5 bases had no gene match. This clonotype has ten or more counts. Its antigen is currently unknown. MiXCR, applied by TCRdb to the multiplex PCR reads, yields one record per CDR3 protein. The sample lists about 230,000 distinct CDR3 sequences; roughly 32% were seen once. The TCR was taken from a female donor with breast cancer. Some clones in this sample may be carry-over from other donors' samples. Sequencing was performed on axillary lymph node tissue. The chain combines TRBV11-3 with TRBJ2-1; 10 nucleotides line up with TRBD2. The chain's CDR3 is CASSPAGGPNEQFF. As DNA, the CDR3 is TGTGCCAGCAGCCCAGCGGGAGGGCCTAATGAGCAGTTCTTC.